One and the same sample provided the 29 T cell receptor beta chains below, sequenced in a study of response to subunit inactivated influenza vaccine. Each CDR3 protein gets one entry after TCRdb re-called the RT-PCR reads with MiXCR. The table lists some 850,000 distinct CDR3 sequences, roughly 20% of them singletons, with 11% in the top ten. The sequences come from PBMCs from blood, collected about 5 days after vaccination. The receptors shown here come from a man over 45 who received an inactivated influenza vaccine.

The chain couples TRBV29-1 to TRBJ2-7, with 10 bases aligning to TRBD1. CDR3 length equals 15 residues. V dropped 6 bases and J dropped 1; count of bases not matched to a gene: 9. Germline CDR1 reads SQVTM; CDR2 reads ANQGSEA. This CDR3 reads CSVLRGDRGSYEQYF. In nucleotides, the CDR3 is TGCAGCGTGCTGAGGGGGGACAGGGGTTCCTACGAGCAGTACTTC.

This clonotype was seen more than once but under ten times. J is TRBJ2-3 and V is TRBV7-9, with 7 positions matching TRBD2. The V and J ends lost 5 bases and 2 bases, in that order; junction bases with no gene match: 7. Germline assignment: CDR1 SEHNR and CDR2 FQNEAQ (reference sequence). There are 15 residues in the CDR3. Here the CDR3 reads CASSEALASTDTQYF. CDR3 sequence (DNA): TGTGCCAGCAGCGAAGCACTAGCGTCCACAGATACGCAGTATTTT.

Comments on this clonotype: Germline is not matched at one junction end, which may reflect a read error. CDR3 nucleotide sequence: TGTGCCAGCCGACTAAGCTCCTACAATGAGCTGTTCTTC. It yields the protein CASRLSSYNELFF. The V gene is TRBV6-1, the J gene TRBJ2-1; D possibly corresponds to TRBD2 (5 bases). There are 13 residues in the CDR3. Germline values: CDR1 MNHNS, CDR2 SASEGT.

At least ten counts were recorded for this clonotype. The V and J genes are TRBV12-3 or TRBV12-4 and TRBJ2-7, with TRBD1 matching over 8 bases. V was clipped by 4 bases and J by 6 bases; unmatched bases: 8. This CDR3 comprises 14 residues. CDR3 loop: CASSSSTGVGEQYF. Written as DNA, the CDR3 is TGTGCCAGCAGTTCGTCGACAGGGGTCGGCGAGCAGTACTTC.

The chain uses TRBV7-2 and TRBJ1-6; the match to TRBD1 covers 10 bases. CDR1 and CDR2 from the germline V gene are SGHTA and FQGNSA. Losses at the gene ends were 5 bases for V and 6 bases for J; bases not matched to a gene: 10. The CDR3 runs 17 residues. The CDR3 region is CASSPRGTGETNSPLHF. The CDR3 DNA follows: TGTGCCAGCAGCCCACGGGGGACAGGGGAAACTAATTCACCCCTCCACTTT.

This sequence joins TRBV6-2 or TRBV6-3 and TRBJ1-5; D unresolved. The germline gives CDR1 MNHEY, CDR2 SVGEGT. This CDR3 spans 12 amino acids. V was cut by 6 bases and J by 3 bases, with 6 bases left in between. The CDR3 nucleotides read TGTGCCAGCAGATCCCACAATCAGCCCCAGCATTTT. It is translated as CASRSHNQPQHF.

This rearrangement joins TRBV15 to TRBJ2-6; the D is unclear. CDR1 and CDR2 (germline): LNHNV, YYDKDF (reference sequence). V was pared by 2 bases and J by 1 base, with 9 bases between. CDR3 length equals 16 residues. The CDR3 DNA is TGTGCCACCAGCAGATCTTCAGGATCTGGGGCCAACGTCCTGACTTTC. Encoded protein: CATSRSSGSGANVLTF.

This clonotype has a handful of counts. The chain combines TRBV11-2 with TRBJ2-3; no definite D call. This CDR3 is built from 18 residues. Germline CDR1 and CDR2: SGHAT and FQNNGV. The V end was cut by 4 bases, the J end by 2 bases, with 22 bases between. CDR3 DNA sequence: TGTGCCAGCAGCTCCTCTATATTAGGCAGGATTGTCACAGATACGCAGTATTTT. It specifies CASSSSILGRIVTDTQYF.

This clonotype was counted between two and nine times. The chain carries TRBV20-1 and TRBJ2-3; D remains unclear. This CDR3 has 14 residues. Trimming shortened V by 0 bases and J by 1 base, and 8 bases separated the two germline ends. Germline lookup yields CDR1 DFQATT and CDR2 SNEGSKA (reference sequence). The CDR3 loop is CSARDLSGTDTQYF. The DNA of the CDR3 is TGCAGTGCTAGAGATCTCTCAGGCACAGATACGCAGTATTTT.

This chain links TRBV10-3 with TRBJ1-1, with a weak D call TRBD1 (6 bases). The CDR3 totals 14 residues. V was clipped by 3 bases and J by 5 bases, with 13 bases between them. From germline, CDR1 is ENHRY and CDR2 SYGVKD. The CDR3 here is CAISETGTRTEAFF. The CDR3 bases are TGTGCCATCAGTGAAACCGGGACACGAACTGAAGCTTTCTTT.

This clonotype was found many times. The junction and the germline gene differ at one end; a read error may be behind it. The V call is TRBV5-1, the J call TRBJ2-1; D possibly corresponds to TRBD2 (6 bases). Germline lookup yields CDR1 SGHRS and CDR2 YFSETQ. This CDR3 is built from 12 residues. The CDR3 loop is CASSLAGGEQFF. DNA for the CDR3: TGTGCCAGCAGCTTAGCCGGAGGGGAGCAGTTCTTC.

In this sample, this clonotype turned up a few times. The rearrangement joins TRBV6-7 to TRBJ1-1; 10 nucleotides match TRBD1. TRBV6-7 counts as an open reading frame of uncertain function. This CDR3 region has 17 residues. V lost 0 bases, J lost 0 bases, and 4 bases stayed unmatched. In DNA form, the CDR3 reads TGTGCCAGCAGTTACTCCCCCGGGACAGGGGTGAACACTGAAGCTTTCTTT. Its translation: CASSYSPGTGVNTEAFF.

The gene calls are TRBV5-4 and TRBJ2-7; TRBD2 matches 7 bases. V was clipped by 0 bases and J by 0 bases; unmatched bases: 3. This CDR3 region has 15 residues. In germline, CDR1 is SGHNT, CDR2 YYREEE (reference sequence). This CDR3 reads CASSLGGGASYEQYF. The CDR3 DNA reads TGTGCCAGCAGCTTGGGGGGAGGGGCCTCCTACGAGCAGTACTTC.

The CDR3 protein is CASSPRHMGFYNEQFF. The CDR3 coding sequence is TGTGCCAGCAGCCCGAGGCACATGGGGTTCTACAATGAGCAGTTCTTC. J is TRBJ2-1 and V is TRBV11-2; no clear D. Germline loops: CDR1 SGHAT, CDR2 FQNNGV. This CDR3 has 16 residues. Trimming left V 5 bases short and J 3 bases short, with 17 bases between.

This clonotype turned up a few times. V gene TRBV29-1 combines with J gene TRBJ2-1; D is unclear. The CDR3 is made up of 14 amino acids. The germline V gene has CDR1 SQVTM and CDR2 ANQGSEA. Between the trimmed V and J ends, which lost 4 bases and 6 bases, there was a span of 16 bases. CDR3 region: CSVALTLWGNEQFF. The CDR3 coding sequence is TGCAGCGTTGCTCTGACTCTGTGGGGCAATGAGCAGTTCTTC.

This clonotype appeared a few times. The V and J genes are TRBV28 and TRBJ2-4; D might be TRBD1 (6 bases). V lost 5 bases and J 1 base, leaving 15 bases between the germline ends. CDR1 and CDR2 from the germline V gene are MDHEN and SYDVKM. The CDR3 runs to 16 residues. The chain's CDR3 is CASSPYRVEAKNIQYF. The DNA for the CDR3 is TGTGCCAGCAGTCCCTACAGGGTGGAGGCCAAAAACATTCAGTACTTC.

V and J are TRBV5-6 and TRBJ2-7, with TRBD1 as a possible D gene (5 bases). Trimming shortened V by 0 bases and J by 5 bases, and 12 bases separated the two germline ends. Per germline, CDR1 SGHDT and CDR2 YYEEEE. This CDR3 comprises 14 residues. The CDR3 DNA is TGTGCCAGCAGCTTGGTCGGCAGGGCGGACGAGCAGTACTTC. Translated: CASSLVGRADEQYF.

The chain employs TRBV4-3 and TRBJ2-3; tentatively, D is TRBD2 (5 bases). The CDR3 sequence is 19 residues long. The V and J ends lost 0 bases and 3 bases respectively, with 22 bases between them. CDR1 LGHNA and CDR2 YSLEER come from the germline V gene. The CDR3 sequence: CASSQEAPRGPAVTDTQYF. DNA of the CDR3: TGCGCCAGCAGCCAAGAAGCCCCCCGAGGGCCGGCAGTAACAGATACGCAGTATTTT.

This chain joins TRBV7-9 and TRBJ2-7; possible D gene TRBD2, 5 bases. The CDR3 extends over 16 amino acids. CDR1 and CDR2 (germline): SEHNR, FQNEAQ (reference sequence). Trimming left V 5 bases short and J 2 bases short, with 19 bases between. The CDR3 region is CASSPGGGPVAYEQYF. The CDR3 nucleotides are TGTGCCAGCAGCCCGGGTGGCGGGCCAGTTGCCTACGAGCAGTACTTC.

The chain is built from TRBV12-3 or TRBV12-4 and TRBJ2-3; TRBD1 might be the D (6 bases). CDR3 length: 15 residues. Trimming took off 5 bases at V and 3 bases at J, with 15 bases between the two ends. The CDR3 region has the DNA TGTGCCAGCAGTCCATCCCCCAGGGGTACAGATACGCAGTATTTT. It specifies CASSPSPRGTDTQYF.

The chain couples TRBV6-2 or TRBV6-3 to TRBJ2-7; TRBD2 is a possible D gene (6 bases). V lost 1 base to trimming and J lost 3 bases, with 13 bases between them. The CDR3 extends over 15 amino acids. Germline CDR1 is MNHEY and CDR2 is SVGEGT. CDR3 sequence (DNA): TGTGCCAGCAGTTACTTCGCGGGACCTGGCTACGAGCAGTACTTC. Amino acid sequence: CASSYFAGPGYEQYF.

The gene calls are TRBV12-3 or TRBV12-4 and TRBJ1-2; tentative D call: TRBD1 (5 bases). The V end was cut by 4 bases, the J end by 8 bases, with 14 bases between. This CDR3 comprises 13 residues. The CDR3 sequence is CASSYGALGGYTF. DNA of the CDR3: TGTGCCAGCAGTTACGGGGCCCTGGGGGGCTACACCTTC.

The rearrangement links TRBV28 to TRBJ1-1, with 12 bases matching TRBD1. In germline, CDR1 is MDHEN, CDR2 SYDVKM. V lost 9 bases and J lost 5; bases outside the gene matches: 10. The CDR3 consists of 15 residues. The CDR3 DNA reads as TGTGCCAGTTTTGAGGGGACAGGGGGCGCGACTGAAGCTTTCTTT. It yields the protein CASFEGTGGATEAFF. Full variable domain (remainder filled in from reference TRBV28 and TRBJ1-1): DVKVTQSSRYLVKRTGEKVFLECVQDMDHENMFWYRQDPGLGLRLIYFSYDVKMKEKGDIPEGYSVSREKKERFSLILESASTNQTSMYLCASFEGTGGATEAFFGQGTRLTVV.

The chain couples TRBV28 to TRBJ2-7, with 9 bases identical to TRBD1. The CDR3 totals 14 residues. V shed 6 bases, J shed 0 bases, and the junction held 3 bases outside the gene matches. Looked up from germline, CDR1 is MDHEN and CDR2 is SYDVKM. The CDR3 protein is CASSHRGLSYEQYF. Here the CDR3 DNA reads TGTGCCAGCAGCCACAGGGGGCTCTCCTACGAGCAGTACTTC.

The V call is TRBV20-1, the J call TRBJ1-1; no firm D call. This CDR3 has 11 amino acids. The germline V gene has CDR1 DFQATT and CDR2 SNEGSKA (reference sequence). The ends were cut back, 1 base at V and 7 bases at J, with 7 bases in the middle. CDR3 amino acids: CSARADNEAFF. The CDR3 DNA is TGCAGTGCTAGAGCGGATAATGAAGCTTTCTTT.

The chain is built from TRBV12-3 or TRBV12-4 and TRBJ1-6; 8 bases fit TRBD1. CDR3 size: 15 residues. V trimming: 6 bases; J trimming: 9 bases; junction bases outside the gene matches: 10. The CDR3 DNA sequence: TGTGCCAGCAGCCTACGGACAGGGTCAGGTTCACCCCTCCACTTT. Protein: CASSLRTGSGSPLHF.

V usage is TRBV20-1 and J usage is TRBJ1-1; D gene uncertain. The CDR3 covers 14 residues. Trimming removed 1 base from V and 7 bases from J, with 16 bases in between. Germline CDR1 reads DFQATT; CDR2 reads SNEGSKA (reference sequence). This chain's CDR3 is CSARGVSGVLEAFF. The DNA for the CDR3 is TGCAGTGCTAGAGGGGTGTCAGGTGTCCTTGAAGCTTTCTTT.

This clonotype was detected ten times or more. This rearrangement joins TRBV15 to TRBJ2-3, with TRBD2 matching 14 bases. The CDR3 runs to 17 residues. With V trimmed by 5 bases and J by 4 bases, 8 bases remained unmatched. Looked up from germline, CDR1 is LNHNV and CDR2 is YYDKDF (reference sequence). The DNA for the CDR3 is TGTGCCACCAGCTCTACTCCGGGACTAGCGGGAGCAGATACGCAGTATTTT. Translating gives CATSSTPGLAGADTQYF.

This clonotype was observed a few times. This rearrangement joins TRBV20-1 to TRBJ2-5; D remains ambiguous. The V and J ends lost 5 bases and 2 bases respectively, with 12 bases between them. CDR1 and CDR2 (germline): DFQATT, SNEGSKA (reference sequence). CDR3 size: 13 residues. The CDR3 loop reads CSARSPEQETQYF. Written as DNA, the CDR3 is TGCAGTGCTCGATCACCAGAGCAAGAGACCCAGTACTTC.